This T cell receptor beta chain stems from a study of cytomegalovirus exposure and HLA in healthy donors. Study background: A prior analysis found about 110 million unique TCR beta sequences from 150 million to 200 million T cells.

Study-level results: Earlier results showed most TCR beta V segments being productive about 90% or about 30% of the time. What a later analysis reportedly showed was that an Asian-associated ancestry cluster had fewer N-insertions than the approximately 720-donor mean.

PCR used 60 Vbeta primers and 13 Jbeta primers. The assay was immunoSEQ multiplex PCR, and TCRdb's table has in-frame clones only and misses some. In total, the table holds approximately 100,000 clones. Turning to this clone: What it recognizes is unknown.

This CDR3 spans 16 amino acids. The junction had 10 bases not matched to a gene; V was cut back by 4 bases and J by 6 bases. Germline CDR1 SGHNT, CDR2 YENEEA. Input material: PBMCs. The receptor comes from a man aged 50-59 years in good health and CMV-seropositive. The rearrangement uses TRBV11-3 and TRBJ2-1; 9 nucleotides agree with TRBD2. CDR3 loop: CASSWGVGTSLNEQFF. CDR3 sequence (DNA): TGTGCCAGCAGCTGGGGGGTCGGGACTAGCCTCAATGAGCAGTTCTTC.